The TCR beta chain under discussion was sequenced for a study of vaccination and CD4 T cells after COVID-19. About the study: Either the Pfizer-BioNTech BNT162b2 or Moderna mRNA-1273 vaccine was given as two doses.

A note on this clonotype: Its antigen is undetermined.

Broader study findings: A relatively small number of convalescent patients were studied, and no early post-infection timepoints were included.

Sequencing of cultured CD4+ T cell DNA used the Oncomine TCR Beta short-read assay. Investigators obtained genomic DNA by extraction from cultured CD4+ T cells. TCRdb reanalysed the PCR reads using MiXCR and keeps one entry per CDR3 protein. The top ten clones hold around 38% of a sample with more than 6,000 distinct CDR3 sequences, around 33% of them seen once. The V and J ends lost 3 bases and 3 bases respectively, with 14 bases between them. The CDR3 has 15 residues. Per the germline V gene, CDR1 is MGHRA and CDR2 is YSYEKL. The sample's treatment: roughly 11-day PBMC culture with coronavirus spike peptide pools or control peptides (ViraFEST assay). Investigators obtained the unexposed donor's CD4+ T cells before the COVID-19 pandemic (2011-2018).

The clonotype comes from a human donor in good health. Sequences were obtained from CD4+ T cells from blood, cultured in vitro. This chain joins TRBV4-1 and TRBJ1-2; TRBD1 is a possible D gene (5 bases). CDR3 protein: CASSQGPFTDYGYTF. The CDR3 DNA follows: TGCGCCAGCAGCCAGGGACCCTTTACGGACTATGGCTACACCTTC.